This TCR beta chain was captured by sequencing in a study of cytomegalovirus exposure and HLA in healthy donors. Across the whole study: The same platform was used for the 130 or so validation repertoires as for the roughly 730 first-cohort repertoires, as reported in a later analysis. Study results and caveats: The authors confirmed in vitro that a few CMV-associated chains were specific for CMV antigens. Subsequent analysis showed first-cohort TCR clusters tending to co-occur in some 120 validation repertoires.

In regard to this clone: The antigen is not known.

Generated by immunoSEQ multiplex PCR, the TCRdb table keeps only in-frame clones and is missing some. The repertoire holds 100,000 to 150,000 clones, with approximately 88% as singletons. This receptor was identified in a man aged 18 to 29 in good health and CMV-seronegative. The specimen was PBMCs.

CDR3 DNA: TGTGCCAGCAGGGGACTAGCGTGCGATGAGCAGTTCTTC. It is translated as CASRGLACDEQFF. The chain combines TRBV6-7 with TRBJ2-1; 10 positions match TRBD2. TRBV6-7 is noted as an ORF with a role that remains uncertain. With V trimmed by 6 bases and J by 8 bases, 4 bases remained unmatched. This CDR3 has 13 residues.